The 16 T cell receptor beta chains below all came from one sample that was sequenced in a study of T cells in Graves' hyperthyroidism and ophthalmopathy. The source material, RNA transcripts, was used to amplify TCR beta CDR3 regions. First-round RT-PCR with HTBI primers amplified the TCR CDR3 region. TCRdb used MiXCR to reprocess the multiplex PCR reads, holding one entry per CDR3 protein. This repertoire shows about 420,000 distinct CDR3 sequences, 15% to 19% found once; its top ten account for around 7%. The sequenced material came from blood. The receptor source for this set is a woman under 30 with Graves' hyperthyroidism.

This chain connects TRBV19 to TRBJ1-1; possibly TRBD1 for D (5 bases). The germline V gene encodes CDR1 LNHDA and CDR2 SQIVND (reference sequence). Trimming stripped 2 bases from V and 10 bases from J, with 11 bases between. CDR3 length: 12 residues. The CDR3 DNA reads TGTGCCAGTAGTATATCCGGGACGGGAGCTTTCTTT. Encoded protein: CASSISGTGAFF. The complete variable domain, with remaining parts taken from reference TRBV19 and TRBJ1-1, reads DGGITQSPKYLFRKEGQNVTLSCEQNLNHDAMYWYRQDPGQGLRLIYYSQIVNDFQKGDIAEGYSVSREKKESFPLTVTSAQKNPTAFYLCASSISGTGAFFGQGTRLTVV.

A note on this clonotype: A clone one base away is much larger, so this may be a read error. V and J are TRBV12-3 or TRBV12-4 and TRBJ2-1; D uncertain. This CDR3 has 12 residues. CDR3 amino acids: CASSTAHNEQSF. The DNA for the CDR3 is TGTGCCAGCAGTACCGCTCACAATGAGCAGTCCTTC.

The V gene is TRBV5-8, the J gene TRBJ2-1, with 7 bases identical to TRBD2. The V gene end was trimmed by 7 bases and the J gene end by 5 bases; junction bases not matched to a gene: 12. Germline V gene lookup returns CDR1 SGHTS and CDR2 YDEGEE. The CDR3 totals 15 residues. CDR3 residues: CASHWEGGGNNEQFF. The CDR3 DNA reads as TGTGCCAGCCACTGGGAGGGCGGGGGTAACAATGAGCAGTTCTTC. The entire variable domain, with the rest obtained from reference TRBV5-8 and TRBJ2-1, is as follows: EAGVTQSPTHLIKTRGQQATLRCSPISGHTSVYWYQQALGLGLQFLLWYDEGEERNRGNFPPRFSGRQFPNYSSELNVNALELEDSALYLCASHWEGGGNNEQFFGPGTRLTVL.

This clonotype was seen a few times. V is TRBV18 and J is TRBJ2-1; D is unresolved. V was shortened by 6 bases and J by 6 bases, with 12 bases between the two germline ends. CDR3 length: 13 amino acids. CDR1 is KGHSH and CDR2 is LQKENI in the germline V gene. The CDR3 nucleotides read TGTGCCAGCTCTTTAGGCACACTCAATGAGCAGTTCTTC. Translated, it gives CASSLGTLNEQFF.

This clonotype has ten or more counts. CDR3 nucleotides: TGTGCCAGCAGCCAAGAAGCAGGGGGAGGCGGCAATCAGCCCCAGCATTTT. It codes for CASSQEAGGGGNQPQHF. The rearrangement uses TRBV3-1 and TRBJ1-5, with 7 nucleotides matching TRBD1. The CDR3 runs to 17 residues. The V gene end was trimmed by 0 bases and the J gene end by 2 bases; junction bases not matched to a gene: 7. Germline V CDR1 and CDR2: LGHDT, YNNKEL (reference sequence).

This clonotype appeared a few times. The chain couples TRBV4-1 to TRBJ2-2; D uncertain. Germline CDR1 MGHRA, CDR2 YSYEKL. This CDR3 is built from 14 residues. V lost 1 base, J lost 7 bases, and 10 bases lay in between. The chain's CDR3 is CASSQGWSGGELFF. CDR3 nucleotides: TGCGCCAGCAGCCAAGGGTGGAGTGGCGGGGAGCTGTTTTTT.

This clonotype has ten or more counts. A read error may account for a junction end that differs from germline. The CDR3 DNA follows: TGCGCCAGCAGCGTTGACAATTATGACTACACCTTC. It translates to CASSVDNYDYTF. J is TRBJ1-2 and V is TRBV5-1; no clear D gene. The CDR3 has 12 amino acids. Germline assignment: CDR1 SGHRS and CDR2 YFSETQ. Complete variable domain (other parts from reference TRBV5-1 and TRBJ1-2): KAGVTQTPRYLIKTRGQQVTLSCSPISGHRSVSWYQQTPGQGLQFLFEYFSETQRNKGNFPGRFSGRQFSNSRSEMNVSTLELGDSALYLCASSVDNYDYTFGSGTRLTVV.

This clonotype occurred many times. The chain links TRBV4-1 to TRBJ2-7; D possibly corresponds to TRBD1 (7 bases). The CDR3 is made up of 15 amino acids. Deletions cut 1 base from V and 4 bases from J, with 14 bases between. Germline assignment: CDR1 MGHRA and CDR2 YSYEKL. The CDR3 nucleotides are TGCGCCAGCAGCCAAGGAGGAGGGGGCTTTTACGAGCAGTACTTC. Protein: CASSQGGGGFYEQYF.

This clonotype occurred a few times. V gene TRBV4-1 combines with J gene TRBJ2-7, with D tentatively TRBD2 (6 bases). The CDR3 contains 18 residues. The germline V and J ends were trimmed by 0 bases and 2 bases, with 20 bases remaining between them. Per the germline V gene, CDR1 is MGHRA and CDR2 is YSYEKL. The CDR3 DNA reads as TGCGCCAGCAGCCAAGATGGAGGGGTGGGACTCAGCCCCTACGAGCAGTACTTC. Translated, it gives CASSQDGGVGLSPYEQYF.

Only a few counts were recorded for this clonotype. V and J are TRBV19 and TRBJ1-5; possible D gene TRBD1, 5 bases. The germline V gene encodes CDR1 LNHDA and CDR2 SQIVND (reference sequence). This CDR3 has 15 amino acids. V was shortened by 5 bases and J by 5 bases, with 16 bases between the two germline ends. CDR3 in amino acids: CASSLAQGPDQPQHF. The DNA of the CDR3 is TGTGCCAGTAGTCTGGCCCAGGGTCCAGATCAGCCCCAGCATTTT.

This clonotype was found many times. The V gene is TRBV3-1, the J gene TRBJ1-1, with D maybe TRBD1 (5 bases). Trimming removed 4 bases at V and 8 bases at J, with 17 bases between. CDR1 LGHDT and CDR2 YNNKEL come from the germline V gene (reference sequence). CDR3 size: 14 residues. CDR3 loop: CASSPRRGVGEAFF. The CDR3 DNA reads TGTGCCAGCAGCCCCCGGAGAGGGGTTGGGGAAGCTTTCTTT.

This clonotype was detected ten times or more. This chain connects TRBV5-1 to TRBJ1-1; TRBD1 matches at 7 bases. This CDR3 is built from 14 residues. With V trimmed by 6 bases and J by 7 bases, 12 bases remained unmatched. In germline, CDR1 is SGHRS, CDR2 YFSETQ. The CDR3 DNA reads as TGCGCCAGCAACATTTATACCCGGGACAGTGAAGCTTTCTTT. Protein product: CASNIYTRDSEAFF. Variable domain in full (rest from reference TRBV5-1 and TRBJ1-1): KAGVTQTPRYLIKTRGQQVTLSCSPISGHRSVSWYQQTPGQGLQFLFEYFSETQRNKGNFPGRFSGRQFSNSRSEMNVSTLELGDSALYLCASNIYTRDSEAFFGQGTRLTVV.

CDR3 sequence reads: CASSNTFRLADINNEQFF. In DNA form, the CDR3 reads TGTGCCAGCAGCAACACATTCAGACTAGCCGATATTAACAATGAGCAGTTCTTC. The gene calls are TRBV27 and TRBJ2-1, with 7 positions matching TRBD2. The CDR3 is 18 amino acids. Germline lookup yields CDR1 MNHEY and CDR2 SMNVEV (reference sequence). The J segment lost 5 bases and the V segment lost 6 bases, leaving 19 bases of the junction unmatched.

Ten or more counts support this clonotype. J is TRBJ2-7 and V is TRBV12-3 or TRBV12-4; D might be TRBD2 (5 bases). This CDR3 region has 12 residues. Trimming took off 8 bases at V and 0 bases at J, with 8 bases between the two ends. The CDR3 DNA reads TGTGCCAGCGCGGGCTACTCCTACGAGCAGTACTTC. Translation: CASAGYSYEQYF.

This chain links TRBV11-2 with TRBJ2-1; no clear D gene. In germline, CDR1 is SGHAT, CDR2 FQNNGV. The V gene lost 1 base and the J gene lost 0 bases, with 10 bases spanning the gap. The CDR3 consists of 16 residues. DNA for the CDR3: TGTGCCAGCAGCTTAGGTCCAGACCACTCCTACAATGAGCAGTTCTTC. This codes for CASSLGPDHSYNEQFF.

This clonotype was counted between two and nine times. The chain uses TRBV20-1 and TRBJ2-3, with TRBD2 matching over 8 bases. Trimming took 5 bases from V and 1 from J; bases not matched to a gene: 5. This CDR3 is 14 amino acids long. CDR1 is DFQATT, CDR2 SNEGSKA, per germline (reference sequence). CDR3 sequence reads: CSALKTSGTDTQYF. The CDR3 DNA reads TGCAGTGCTCTTAAGACTAGCGGCACAGATACGCAGTATTTT.